These T cell receptor beta chains were read from a single sample in a study of blood T cell repertoires in COVID-19. Clones were sequenced by immunoSEQ multiplex PCR, and TCRdb holds only the in-frame ones, with some missing. The sample yields about 140,000 clones, roughly 85% seen once. The sample consisted of peripheral blood. The source is a man aged 45-65 years with acute or convalescent COVID-19. Each CDR3 is given with its conserved first and last residue.

v_call cdr3_aa
TRBV19 CASSIGWTGDQPQHF
TRBV5-1 CASSLRASGYTGELFF
TRBV23-1 CASSHRPDRESYEQYF
TRBV9 CASSLVANYGYTF
TRBV3-1/TRBV3-2 CASSQVAGSLDEQFF
TRBV7-7 CASSEGGSYEQYF
TRBV19 CASRLTGTREDEQYF
TRBV10-2 CASSEDSGSAYEQYF
TRBV5-1 CASSLSGGTEAFF
TRBV4-2 CASSPSSGGALDTQYF
TRBV4-2 CASSQDLGRVGSEAFF
TRBV6-6 CASSLAAFQHF
TRBV6-5 CASSYSKGTGLEQYF
TRBV2 CASSLGTLGGYGYTF
TRBV5-6 CASSRGRGQNYGYTF
TRBV12-3/TRBV12-4 CASSLGGVGEAFF
TRBV12-5 CASGLGDRANNEQFF
TRBV12-5 CASGLSRTGGNTIYF
TRBV3-1/TRBV3-2 CASGGSGVEQYF
TRBV11-2 CASSPLTGFMNTEAFF
TRBV5-1 CASSPTRTGNTGELFF
TRBV3-1/TRBV3-2 CASSQEQGIGNTIYF
TRBV6-5 CASKNTGWEKLFF
TRBV18 CASPTRVSNTGELFF
TRBV5-5 CATEGLNKFF
TRBV5-8 CASSLAAGVRSYEQYF
TRBV11-2 CASSLKTGPSEQYF
TRBV12-3/TRBV12-4 CASSDRGNQPQHF
TRBV27 CASSLRGLGEQYF
TRBV13 CASSPDRAGNTIYF
TRBV7-8 CASSLQGYEQYF
TRBV7-9 CASSRDRASYEQYF
TRBV28 CASSFAGGRTGELFF
TRBV11-2 CASSLVVTGPNEQFF
TRBV7-7 CASSPITGQSYEQYF
TRBV7-6 CASSLRQGGNTIYF
TRBV2 CASSEARGGYGYTF
TRBV27 CASSKGDQETQYF
TRBV2 CASKREATNEKLFF
TRBV15 CATSSLPGQPSGNTIYF
TRBV28 CASSLTGLAESTDTQYF
TRBV18 CASSPKGSPYEQYF
TRBV28 CAVQGIRFIGANQPQHF
TRBV5-1 CASSELAGDREQFF
TRBV4-1 CASSPRQGTGELFF
TRBV28 CASSLSLREGYEQYF
TRBV2 CASSPLTTGGYYGYTF
TRBV10-3 CAISETTGDEQYF
TRBV5-1 CASSLGANTEAFF
TRBV4-1 CASSQDIRGSNEQFF
TRBV28 CALGRRGDTEAFF
TRBV28 CASSFPFNGREAATNEKLFF
TRBV28 CASSPGTVYNEQFF
TRBV7-6 CASSLAPREDTEAFF
TRBV7-3 CASSLGGAGGYTF